What follows is one T cell receptor beta chain and its context. Per the authors' pipeline: How many nucleated cells were present was estimated from reference gene primer amplification. TCRdb's copy holds only in-frame clones and misses some; the assay was immunoSEQ multiplex PCR. The D gene and trimming were derived from the DNA, and the V and J assignments and clone size from that table. Of tens of thousands of clones listed, 86% were seen once; the top ten hold about 7%. This sample stems from a study of blood T cell repertoires in COVID-19. Study background: COVID-19 samples collected from the United States, Italy and Spain covered acute and convalescent phases. T cells, B-cell-depleted T cells, or PBMCs supplied cDNA or gDNA.

This CDR3 is 14 amino acids long. V lost 7 bases and J lost 3; bases outside the gene matches: 4. The V gene's germline CDR1 is MNHEY and CDR2 SVGAGI. The receptor was isolated from a man aged 55-75 years with acute or convalescent COVID-19. Sequencing was done on a sample of peripheral blood. The chain couples TRBV6-5 to TRBJ2-3; TRBD2 matches 10 bases. The chain's CDR3 is CASNQGLATDTQYF. In DNA form, the CDR3 reads TGTGCCAGCAACCAGGGACTAGCGACAGATACGCAGTATTTT.